This entry features one TCR beta chain sequence. Some clones are missing from TCRdb's copy, which holds only in-frame ones; the method was immunoSEQ multiplex PCR. The sample holds around 130,000 clones, 75% to 80% seen once. This sample stems from a study of blood T cell repertoires in COVID-19. With V trimmed by 3 bases and J by 1 base, 6 bases remained unmatched. The germline CDR1 and CDR2 sequences are LGHDT and YNNKEL (reference sequence). This CDR3 is built from 17 residues. The chain has TRBV3-1 (or the pseudogene TRBV3-2) and TRBJ2-5; 12 bases agree with TRBD2. The material sequenced was peripheral blood. This sequence originates from a human donor in a cohort sampled during active COVID-19. The CDR3, as DNA: TGTGCCAGCAGCCACCCTACTAGCGGGGGGACCCAAGAGACCCAGTACTTC. Its translation: CASSHPTSGGTQETQYF.